These 19 T cell receptor beta chains originate from one sample sequenced in a study of T cells after yellow fever vaccination. TCRdb passed the 5' RACE reads through MiXCR, listing each CDR3 protein once. The sample records roughly 170,000 distinct CDR3 sequences, 5.5% to 8% being singletons. The source material was CD4+ T cells sorted from PBMCs, sampled on the day of the first yellow fever vaccination. These TCRs come from a man aged 18-30 years who received the YFV17D yellow fever vaccine.

V is TRBV7-2 and J is TRBJ1-1; D perhaps matches TRBD1 (6 bases). Germline V gene lookup returns CDR1 SGHTA and CDR2 FQGNSA. V lost 1 base, J lost 3 bases, and 12 bases lay in between. This CDR3 contains 15 residues. The CDR3 nucleotides read TGTGCCAGCAGCTTAGTATCCGGGGGCTACACTGAAGCTTTCTTT. As protein: CASSLVSGGYTEAFF.

This clonotype was found many times. V is TRBV11-1 and J is TRBJ2-3, with D uncertain. Trimming took off 6 bases at V and 2 bases at J, with 6 bases between the two ends. This CDR3 is built from 12 residues. The germline V gene has CDR1 SGHAT and CDR2 FQDESV (reference sequence). CDR3 sequence: CASRGFTDTQYF. CDR3 nucleotide sequence: TGTGCCAGCAGGGGGTTCACAGATACGCAGTATTTT.

This clonotype has more than one count but fewer than ten. The chain carries TRBV5-1 and TRBJ2-1; 11 nucleotides match TRBD2. The CDR3 is made up of 13 amino acids. CDR1 is SGHRS and CDR2 is YFSETQ in the germline V gene. With 3 bases clipped from V and 10 bases from J, the junction kept 3 bases outside the gene matches. The CDR3 region has the DNA TGCGCCAGCAGCTACCCTAGCGGGGGGGAGCAGTTCTTC. This gives the protein CASSYPSGGEQFF.

This clonotype was found a few times. V usage is TRBV6-1 and J usage is TRBJ1-4; 8 bases match TRBD1. The germline CDR1 and CDR2 sequences are MNHNS and SASEGT. CDR3 length: 14 amino acids. V dropped 6 bases and J dropped 6; count of bases not matched to a gene: 6. CDR3 loop: CASRQGVFDEKLFF. The CDR3 DNA reads as TGTGCCAGCAGACAGGGGGTCTTCGATGAAAAACTGTTTTTT.

In its sample, this clonotype was seen many times. CDR3 in amino acids: CAIRETSGGKETQYF. The CDR3 DNA reads TGTGCCATCAGGGAGACTAGCGGGGGGAAAGAGACCCAGTACTTC. The chain has TRBV10-3 and TRBJ2-5; 13 nucleotides align to TRBD2. This CDR3 is 15 amino acids long. From germline, CDR1 is ENHRY and CDR2 SYGVKD. Losses at the gene ends were 6 bases for V and 3 bases for J; bases not matched to a gene: 4.

The V gene is TRBV2, the J gene TRBJ2-7, with D unresolved. Germline CDR1 SNHLY, CDR2 FYNNEI. This CDR3 region has 10 residues. Trimming stripped 3 bases from V and 6 bases from J, with 3 bases between. The CDR3 region is CASSDTEQYF. CDR3 coding DNA: TGTGCCAGCAGTGATACCGAGCAGTACTTC.

This clonotype was recorded at least ten times. The chain links TRBV6-2 or TRBV6-3 to TRBJ2-3; 8 bases are a match to TRBD2. The CDR3 has 17 amino acids. Germline CDR1 reads MNHEY; CDR2 reads SVGEGT. J was trimmed by 0 bases and V by 4 bases; bases with no gene match: 9. The CDR3 nucleotides read TGTGCCAGCAGTTCCTACCGGACTAGCCCAAGCACAGATACGCAGTATTTT. Its translation is CASSSYRTSPSTDTQYF.

About this clonotype itself: This sequence may be a read error, since a much larger clone differs from it by one base. The chain joins TRBV18 to TRBJ2-7; 8 bases are shared with TRBD1. Germline assignment: CDR1 KGHSH and CDR2 LQKENI. J was trimmed by 6 bases and V by 6 bases; bases with no gene match: 13. The CDR3 runs 15 residues. CDR3 in DNA: TGTGCCAGCTCTGAAGGACAGGGCCGGTGCTCCGAGCAGTACTTC. It codes for CASSEGQGRCSEQYF. Based on the CDR3 plus reference TRBV18 and TRBJ2-7, the full variable domain is NAGVMQNPRHLVRRRGQEARLRCSPMKGHSHVYWYRQLPEEGLKFMVYLQKENIIDESGMPKERFSAEFPKEGPSILRIQQVVRGDSAAYFCASSEGQGRCSEQYFGPGTRLTVT.

This clonotype was seen at least ten times. The chain combines TRBV28 with TRBJ1-5, with a tentative D call TRBD1 (5 bases). Looked up from germline, CDR1 is MDHEN and CDR2 is SYDVKM. V was trimmed by 4 bases and J by 2 bases, leaving 12 bases between them. The CDR3 sequence is 15 residues long. CDR3: CASSSGTGGNQPQHF. Written as DNA, the CDR3 is TGTGCCAGCAGTTCCGGGACGGGCGGCAATCAGCCCCAGCATTTT.

This clonotype was counted at least ten times. V and J are TRBV5-6 and TRBJ2-3; weak D call: TRBD2 (6 bases). V lost 7 bases, J lost 2 bases, and 11 bases lay in between. The CDR3 runs 13 residues. Germline V gives CDR1 SGHDT, CDR2 YYEEEE. The DNA of the CDR3 is TGTGCCAGCCTGGGACTTATCACAGATACGCAGTATTTT. This sequence encodes CASLGLITDTQYF.

This clonotype was seen repeatedly, ten times or more. The chain links TRBV12-3 or TRBV12-4 to TRBJ2-7; 7 bases line up with TRBD2. CDR3 length: 15 amino acids. V trimming: 7 bases; J trimming: 1 base; junction bases outside the gene matches: 10. The CDR3 DNA follows: TGTGCCAGCAATAGAGCGGGGCGGCTATCCTACGAGCAGTACTTC. Translated, it gives CASNRAGRLSYEQYF.

The rearrangement uses TRBV12-3 or TRBV12-4 and TRBJ2-3; TRBD2 matches at 11 bases. The CDR3 spans 13 residues. V shed 10 bases and J 4 bases; nucleotides not matched to a gene: 4. Written as DNA, the CDR3 is TGTGCCATCGGACTAGCGGGTTCAGATACGCAGTATTTT. Its protein product is CAIGLAGSDTQYF.

This clonotype has ten or more counts. The V and J genes are TRBV5-1 and TRBJ1-1, with unresolved D. This CDR3 region has 13 residues. In germline, CDR1 is SGHRS, CDR2 YFSETQ. V was cut by 5 bases and J by 1 base, with 9 bases left in between. The CDR3 nucleotides are TGCGCCAGCAGTTACCTTTGGAACACTGAAGCTTTCTTT. Residues: CASSYLWNTEAFF.

In DNA form, the CDR3 reads TGTGCCAGCAGCCCTGATAGGTCGGACCCTGAAGCTTTCTTT. It codes for CASSPDRSDPEAFF. This chain links TRBV7-2 with TRBJ1-1; D gene uncertain. Germline lookup yields CDR1 SGHTA and CDR2 FQGNSA. Between the trimmed V and J ends, which lost 5 bases and 6 bases, there was a span of 16 bases. CDR3 size: 14 residues.

This clonotype was recorded at least ten times. The chain combines TRBV4-2 with TRBJ1-2; D is possibly TRBD1 (5 bases). Deletions cut 4 bases from V and 2 bases from J, with 11 bases between. The CDR3 extends over 14 amino acids. Germline loops: CDR1 LGHNA, CDR2 YNFKEQ. The CDR3 sequence is CASSPLRGNYGYTF. CDR3 in DNA: TGTGCCAGCAGCCCATTGCGGGGGAACTATGGCTACACCTTC.

This clonotype was seen at least ten times. The rearrangement uses TRBV20-1 and TRBJ2-5; D is possibly TRBD1 or TRBD2 (5 bases each). Trimming cost V 6 bases and J 0 bases, with 17 bases left between them. Looked up from germline, CDR1 is DFQATT and CDR2 is SNEGSKA (reference sequence). CDR3 size: 15 residues. The CDR3 DNA sequence: TGCAGTGCAACGGGACCCCGGGGAGACCAAGAGACCCAGTACTTC. It encodes CSATGPRGDQETQYF.

The rearrangement uses TRBV4-1 and TRBJ2-1; TRBD1 might be the D (5 bases). Per the germline V gene, CDR1 is MGHRA and CDR2 is YSYEKL. V lost 0 bases, J lost 4 bases, and 13 bases lay in between. The CDR3 spans 16 residues. The CDR3 nucleotides are TGCGCCAGCAGCCAAGATCCCAGGGATGGGTACAATGAGCAGTTCTTC. Its protein product is CASSQDPRDGYNEQFF.

In its sample, this clonotype was seen many times. The chain has TRBV19 and TRBJ2-1; 8 bases agree with TRBD2. The CDR3 has 14 residues. V trimming: 2 bases; J trimming: 10 bases; junction bases outside the gene matches: 7. Germline assignment: CDR1 LNHDA and CDR2 SQIVND (reference sequence). In DNA form, the CDR3 reads TGTGCCAGTAGTATACCGGGGGGGCCTCGGGAGCAGTTCTTC. As protein: CASSIPGGPREQFF.

As for this clonotype: A read error may produce the germline difference seen at one junction end. The chain is built from TRBV28 and TRBJ1-3, with D tentatively TRBD1 (6 bases). There are 14 residues in the CDR3. Germline CDR1 MDHEN, CDR2 SYDVKM. In DNA form, the CDR3 reads TGTGCCAACAGTTCAGAGGGGGGGGGAAACACCATATATTTT. Translated: CANSSEGGGNTIYF. The whole variable domain, filled in from reference TRBV28 and TRBJ1-3, reads DVKVTQSSRYLVKRTGEKVFLECVQDMDHENMFWYRQDPGLGLRLIYFSYDVKMKEKGDIPEGYSVSREKKERFSLILESASTNQTSMYLCANSSEGGGNTIYFGEGSWLTVV.